A selection of T cell receptor beta chains follows, all from one sample in a study of cytomegalovirus exposure and HLA in healthy donors. Generated by immunoSEQ multiplex PCR, the TCRdb table keeps only in-frame clones and is missing some. There are 150,000 to 250,000 clones in the sample; approximately 85% occur only once, and less than 2.5% lies in the top ten. Sequencing used PBMCs. These receptors were collected from a woman between 50 and 59 years old in good health and CMV-seronegative. Each CDR3 is given with its conserved first and last residue. A D gene is named only where the DNA matches it firmly. Clone size is given for some rows only: seen once, a few or many times, or a class if the clone is expanded.

d_gene,j_gene,v_gene,abundance,CDR3nt,CDR3aa
-,TRBJ2-1,TRBV27,-,TGTGCCAGCAGTCATGGCTTTGGCGGGCCTTACAATGAGCAGTTCTTC,CASSHGFGGPYNEQFF
TRBD1,TRBJ1-2,TRBV19,-,TGTGCCAGCCACGAGGGCGGGGAAACAGGGGGCCGGTTACATGGCTACACCTTC,CASHEGGETGGRLHGYTF
-,TRBJ2-2,TRBV10-3,once,TGTGCCATCAGTGAAGGGGACTTCACCGGGGAGCTGTTTTTT,CAISEGDFTGELFF
TRBD1,TRBJ1-4,TRBV28,-,TGTGCCAGCAGCCTAGGGGGCGCGGGCGGTGAAAAACTGTTTTTT,CASSLGGAGGEKLFF
-,TRBJ1-1,TRBV28,once,TGTGCCAGCAGTTTTCGGGGGAAGGCTGAAGCTTTCTTT,CASSFRGKAEAFF
TRBD2,TRBJ2-5,TRBV10-3,few,TGTGCCATCAGTGCGCGGGGGGAAGAGACCCAGTACTTC,CAISARGEETQYF
TRBD2,TRBJ2-7,TRBV27,once,TGTGCCAGCAGTTCCGCCGGACTAGCGCCCCGCTCCGCGGGCTACGAGCAGTACTTC,CASSSAGLAPRSAGYEQYF
-,TRBJ1-6,TRBV27,-,TGTGCCAGCAGTTTAATGCAGGATAATTCACCCCTCCACTTT,CASSLMQDNSPLHF
-,TRBJ1-6,TRBV5-7,-,TGTGCCAGCAGCAACCTATTAGGGGATTGCTCCTATAATTCACCCCTCCACTTT,CASSNLLGDCSYNSPLHF
TRBD1,TRBJ1-2,TRBV28,-,TGTGCCAGCAGCCTGACAGGGATCGCGGGGGGCTACACCTTC,CASSLTGIAGGYTF
TRBD1,TRBJ2-2,TRBV6-5,once,TGTGCCAGCAGAAAGACAGGGATAGCCGGGGAGCTGTTTTTT,CASRKTGIAGELFF
TRBD2,TRBJ2-7,TRBV5-1,-,TGCGCCAGCAGCCGGGGACTAGCGGGAGTCGAGCAGTACTTC,CASSRGLAGVEQYF
TRBD2,TRBJ2-3,TRBV9,-,TGTGCCAGCAGCATCACCGCAGGACTAGCGGACCCAAGGAGCACAGATACGCAGTATTTT,CASSITAGLADPRSTDTQYF
TRBD1,TRBJ1-3,TRBV5-1,-,TGCGCCAGCAGCGGACAGGGAGGAAACACCATATATTTT,CASSGQGGNTIYF
TRBD1,TRBJ2-5,TRBV25-1,-,TGTGCCAGCAGTCCTCAGGGGGCGCGAGGGCAAGAGACCCAGTACTTC,CASSPQGARGQETQYF
TRBD2,TRBJ2-1,TRBV5-1,-,TGCGCCAGCAGCTCCGCTAGCGGAGGGACCCCGTACTCCTACAATGAGCAGTTCTTC,CASSSASGGTPYSYNEQFF
-,TRBJ2-2,TRBV12-2,-,TGTGCAAGTCGCCCGATTAGGGGAAACACCGGGGAGCTGTTTTTT,CASRPIRGNTGELFF
-,TRBJ1-2,TRBV28,-,TGTGCCAGCCTCAGGAGGGGTATGGGCTATGGCTACACCTTC,CASLRRGMGYGYTF
-,TRBJ1-1,TRBV10-1,once,TGCGCCAGCAGCCCTGAGGTGGGTAACACTGAAGCTTTCTTT,CASSPEVGNTEAFF
TRBD2,TRBJ2-1,TRBV6-4,-,TGTGCCAGCAGACCGGGACTAGCGGACGGGGAGCAGTTCTTC,CASRPGLADGEQFF
TRBD1,TRBJ1-6,TRBV4-2,few,TGTGCCACTCAGGGACAGAAAAATTCACCCCTCCACTTT,CATQGQKNSPLHF
-,TRBJ1-3,TRBV6-5,-,TGTGCCAGCAGTGGGGGCGCCTCTGGAAACACCATATATTTT,CASSGGASGNTIYF
-,TRBJ2-7,TRBV15,once,TGTGCCACCAGCAGAGACCCTAATTCCCCGGGTTACAAAACCCCCTACGAGCAGTACTTC,CATSRDPNSPGYKTPYEQYF
-,TRBJ2-2,TRBV7-9,-,TGTGCCAGCAGCGCGAAGGGGAACGCGAACACCGGGGAGCTGTTTTTT,CASSAKGNANTGELFF
TRBD1,TRBJ2-7,TRBV27,-,TGTGCCAGCAGGGTGGACAGGATGGGCTACGAGCAGTACTTC,CASRVDRMGYEQYF
-,TRBJ2-7,TRBV6-6,-,TGTGCCAGCAGTTACTCGCATACAGGGTGGGGTTACGAGCAGTACTTC,CASSYSHTGWGYEQYF
TRBD1,TRBJ1-1,TRBV28,-,TGTGCCAGCAGTTCGCGCGGGACAGGGGACACTGAAGCTTTCTTT,CASSSRGTGDTEAFF
TRBD1,TRBJ2-7,TRBV10-1,-,TGCGCCAGCAGTGACCTTGACAGGGAAGGCGAGCAGTACTTC,CASSDLDREGEQYF
-,TRBJ1-4,TRBV18,few,TGTGCCAGCTCACCACCGGCTCGAGGGGGTCCAACTAATGAAAAACTGTTTTTT,CASSPPARGGPTNEKLFF
TRBD1,TRBJ2-7,TRBV28,once,TGTGCCAGCAGACCACAGGGGTTGAGGAGCTACGAGCAGTACTTC,CASRPQGLRSYEQYF
-,TRBJ1-1,TRBV18,-,TGTGCCAGCTCACCACTCCCGACAGAGAACACTGAAGCTTTCTTT,CASSPLPTENTEAFF
TRBD1,TRBJ1-1,TRBV27,-,TGTGCCAGCAGTTTTTCAGCAGGGGGCAACACTGAAGCTTTCTTT,CASSFSAGGNTEAFF
-,TRBJ1-1,TRBV27,-,TGTGCCAGCAGTTTGAGACAGCCGAACACTGAAGCTTTCTTT,CASSLRQPNTEAFF
-,TRBJ2-1,TRBV14,-,TGTGCCAGCAGCCAAGATCTTGGTAGCTTCCTCTACAATGAGCAGTTCTTC,CASSQDLGSFLYNEQFF
-,TRBJ2-1,TRBV28,-,TGTGCCAGCAGTTCCGACCTAGGGGATGAGCAGTTCTTC,CASSSDLGDEQFF
-,TRBJ2-1,TRBV27,-,TGTGCCAGCAGTTTACAGGGATCTTCGAATGAGCAGTTCTTC,CASSLQGSSNEQFF
-,TRBJ1-2,TRBV18,once,TGTGCCAGCTCACCCCAACTACAGGGTGGCGACTATGGCTACACCTTC,CASSPQLQGGDYGYTF
-,TRBJ2-2,TRBV7-2,-,TGTGCCAGCAGCCTACCTCGAGTCACCGGGGAGCTGTTTTTT,CASSLPRVTGELFF
-,TRBJ2-1,TRBV7-9,-,TGTGCCAGCAGCTTACTAGGTGGGAGCTCCTACAATGAGCAGTTCTTC,CASSLLGGSSYNEQFF
TRBD1,TRBJ2-7,TRBV7-2,-,TGTGCCAGCAGCTTTGGGGGAACAGGGGATAGGGTATACTTC,CASSFGGTGDRVYF
-,TRBJ2-7,TRBV28,-,TGTGCCAGCAGTTTAGGAGGGCCGTATACTTCCTACGAGCAGTACTTC,CASSLGGPYTSYEQYF
TRBD1,TRBJ1-2,TRBV7-2,-,TGTGCCAGCAGCACTACCGGACAGGGCTATGGCTACACCTTC,CASSTTGQGYGYTF
-,TRBJ1-3,TRBV28,once,TGTGCCAGCAGTTTACCGCGCAGGGGCTCTGGAAACACCATATATTTT,CASSLPRRGSGNTIYF
-,TRBJ2-7,TRBV19,-,TGTGCCAGTAGCGTTCAGGACATAATGGGCGAGCAGTACTTC,CASSVQDIMGEQYF
TRBD2,TRBJ2-7,TRBV19,-,TGTGCCAGTAGTACAGGTGGGGGGGCCTACGAGCAGTACTTC,CASSTGGGAYEQYF
TRBD2,TRBJ2-1,TRBV28,-,TGTGCCAGCAGCTCTAGCGGCAGCTCCTACAATGAGCAGTTCTTC,CASSSSGSSYNEQFF
TRBD1,TRBJ2-7,TRBV6-5,-,TGTGCCAGCAGTTCCAACCAGGACAGGGTAGGCGAGCAGTACTTC,CASSSNQDRVGEQYF
TRBD2,TRBJ2-1,TRBV28,-,TGTGCCGAAAGCGGGGGGGAGAGAAGAAATGAGCAGTTCTTC,CAESGGERRNEQFF
-,TRBJ2-1,TRBV7-8,-,TGTGCCAGCAGCTTCAACATGGGCCCCATAAGTGAGCAGTTCTTC,CASSFNMGPISEQFF
TRBD2,TRBJ2-7,TRBV6-1,-,TGTGCCAGCAGTGATCCGGGGGGGAGGCCCTCCTACGAGCAGTACTTC,CASSDPGGRPSYEQYF
TRBD1,TRBJ2-7,TRBV27,-,TGTGCCAGCAGTTCTAGGACAGGGTCCTACGAGCAGTACTTC,CASSSRTGSYEQYF
TRBD1,TRBJ1-3,TRBV27,-,TGTGCCAGCAGCTCCGAGACAGGGGGAAACACCATATATTTT,CASSSETGGNTIYF
-,TRBJ1-2,TRBV7-9,-,TGTGCCGTCGGACGGGAATTTATGGAGGACTACACCTTC,CAVGREFMEDYTF
-,TRBJ1-5,TRBV5-5,-,TGTGCCAGCAGTCACGGACAGAATAGCAATCAGCCCCAGCATTTT,CASSHGQNSNQPQHF
-,TRBJ2-7,TRBV7-6,-,TGTGCCAGCAGCTTAGGCGGCAGCTTCTACGAGCAGTACTTC,CASSLGGSFYEQYF